Below, one TCR beta chain is given with its context. Profiling relied on immunoSEQ multiplex PCR, and the TCRdb table lists in-frame clones only, not all of them. The table lists more than 75,000 clones, roughly 95% of them singletons. This sample is part of a study of technical replicates of blood from a handful of donors. This receptor was identified in a human donor in good health. Sequenced input: T cells isolated from PBMCs.

CDR3 sequence reads: CASSLGRLAGATDTQYF. DNA for the CDR3: TGTGCCAGCAGCTTGGGCCGATTAGCGGGAGCGACAGATACGCAGTATTTT. The V call is TRBV7-3, the J call TRBJ2-3, with 9 bases matching TRBD2. Germline V lookup: CDR1 SGHTA, CDR2 FQGTGA. V shed 3 bases and J 3 bases; nucleotides not matched to a gene: 10. CDR3 length: 17 amino acids.